The 9 T cell receptor beta chains below were found in one sample sequenced in a study of shared clonotypes between healthy human individuals. TCRdb's copy holds only in-frame clones and misses some; the assay was immunoSEQ multiplex PCR. The sample lists 2 million to 2.5 million clones, 80% to 95% occurring once. Source material: naive CD4+ T cells from PBMCs. Subset specified: CD45RA+ positively selected. These receptors came from a man aged 18 to 29 in good health. Some clones in this sample may be carry-over from other donors' samples.

The chain links TRBV7-8 to TRBJ1-2; D is unclear. The CDR3 loop spans 13 amino acids. CDR1 and CDR2 from the germline V gene are SGHVS and FQNEAQ. The ends were cut back, 8 bases at V and 4 bases at J, with 14 bases in the middle. The CDR3 protein is CASGEGRSYGYTF. The DNA for the CDR3 is TGTGCCAGCGGGGAGGGCCGCAGCTATGGCTACACCTTC.

There are a few counts of this clone. The chain carries TRBV10-1 and TRBJ2-2; unclear D gene. The germline V gene has CDR1 WNHNN and CDR2 SYGVQD (reference sequence). CDR3 size: 13 residues. Trimming removed 5 bases from V and 3 bases from J, with 7 bases in between. The CDR3 loop reads CASSRPYTGELFF. The CDR3 bases are TGCGCCAGCAGTCGGCCTTACACCGGGGAGCTGTTTTTT.

The chain is built from TRBV18 and TRBJ2-3; tentative D call: TRBD2 (5 bases). Germline V gives CDR1 KGHSH, CDR2 LQKENI. V dropped 0 bases and J dropped 0 bases, with 13 bases sitting between them. The CDR3 extends over 17 amino acids. The CDR3 region is CASSPPIRAASTDTQYF. The CDR3 DNA reads TGTGCCAGCTCACCACCGATTCGAGCGGCGAGCACAGATACGCAGTATTTT.

The J gene is TRBJ1-2, the V gene TRBV5-1; 7 bases fit TRBD1. Germline assignment: CDR1 SGHRS and CDR2 YFSETQ. V trimming: 2 bases; J trimming: 5 bases; junction bases outside the gene matches: 6. The CDR3 length is 14 residues. The CDR3 region has the DNA TGCGCCAGCAGCTTTGACAGGGCTGTTTATGGCTACACCTTC. Protein product: CASSFDRAVYGYTF.

This clone was picked up one time. The rearrangement uses TRBV5-6 and TRBJ2-3; no clear D. The CDR3 totals 15 residues. Trimming removed 1 base from V and 0 bases from J, with 9 bases in between. Germline V gives CDR1 SGHDT, CDR2 YYEEEE. This CDR3 is CASSLPGLSTDTQYF. In nucleotides, the CDR3 is TGTGCCAGCAGCTTGCCGGGCCTAAGCACAGATACGCAGTATTTT.

This chain links TRBV19 with TRBJ2-7, with D possibly being TRBD1 or TRBD2 (5 bases each). Between the trimmed V and J ends, which lost 11 bases and 2 bases, there was a span of 19 bases. Germline-derived CDR1 and CDR2 are LNHDA and SQIVND (reference sequence). There are 14 residues in the CDR3. CDR3 nucleotides: TGTGCCCCGAAGAACCGGGACGGTCCCTACGAGCAGTACTTC. This encodes CAPKNRDGPYEQYF. Combining the CDR3 with reference TRBV19 and TRBJ2-7 gives the whole variable domain DGGITQSPKYLFRKEGQNVTLSCEQNLNHDAMYWYRQDPGQGLRLIYYSQIVNDFQKGDIAEGYSVSREKKESFPLTVTSAQKNPTAFYLCAPKNRDGPYEQYFGPGTRLTVT.

This sequence joins TRBV21-1 and TRBJ2-1; whether TRBD2, the table's D call, matches the DNA was not checked. TRBV21-1 corresponds to a pseudogene. There are 15 residues in the CDR3. The CDR3 sequence: CASSRGCWGCNEQFF. The CDR3 nucleotides read TGTGCCAGCAGCAGAGGGTGTTGGGGTTGCAATGAGCAGTTCTTC.

The chain is built from TRBV7-9 and TRBJ1-1; TRBD1 might be the D (5 bases). This CDR3 is built from 18 residues. Trimming left V 1 base short and J 1 base short, with 19 bases between. CDR1 and CDR2 from the germline V gene are SEHNR and FQNEAQ (reference sequence). The DNA for the CDR3 is TGTGCCAGCAGCTTAGTTAGTCAGCCCAACAGGAGGAACACTGAAGCTTTCTTT. This codes for CASSLVSQPNRRNTEAFF.

This chain joins TRBV29-1 and TRBJ2-3, with D hard to call. Trimming stripped 5 bases from V and 1 base from J, with 13 bases between. CDR1 is SQVTM and CDR2 is ANQGSEA in the germline V gene. The CDR3 is 14 amino acids. For the CDR3, the DNA is TGCAGCGTTACCCACCTGAGAGGCACAGATACGCAGTATTTT. Protein sequence: CSVTHLRGTDTQYF.